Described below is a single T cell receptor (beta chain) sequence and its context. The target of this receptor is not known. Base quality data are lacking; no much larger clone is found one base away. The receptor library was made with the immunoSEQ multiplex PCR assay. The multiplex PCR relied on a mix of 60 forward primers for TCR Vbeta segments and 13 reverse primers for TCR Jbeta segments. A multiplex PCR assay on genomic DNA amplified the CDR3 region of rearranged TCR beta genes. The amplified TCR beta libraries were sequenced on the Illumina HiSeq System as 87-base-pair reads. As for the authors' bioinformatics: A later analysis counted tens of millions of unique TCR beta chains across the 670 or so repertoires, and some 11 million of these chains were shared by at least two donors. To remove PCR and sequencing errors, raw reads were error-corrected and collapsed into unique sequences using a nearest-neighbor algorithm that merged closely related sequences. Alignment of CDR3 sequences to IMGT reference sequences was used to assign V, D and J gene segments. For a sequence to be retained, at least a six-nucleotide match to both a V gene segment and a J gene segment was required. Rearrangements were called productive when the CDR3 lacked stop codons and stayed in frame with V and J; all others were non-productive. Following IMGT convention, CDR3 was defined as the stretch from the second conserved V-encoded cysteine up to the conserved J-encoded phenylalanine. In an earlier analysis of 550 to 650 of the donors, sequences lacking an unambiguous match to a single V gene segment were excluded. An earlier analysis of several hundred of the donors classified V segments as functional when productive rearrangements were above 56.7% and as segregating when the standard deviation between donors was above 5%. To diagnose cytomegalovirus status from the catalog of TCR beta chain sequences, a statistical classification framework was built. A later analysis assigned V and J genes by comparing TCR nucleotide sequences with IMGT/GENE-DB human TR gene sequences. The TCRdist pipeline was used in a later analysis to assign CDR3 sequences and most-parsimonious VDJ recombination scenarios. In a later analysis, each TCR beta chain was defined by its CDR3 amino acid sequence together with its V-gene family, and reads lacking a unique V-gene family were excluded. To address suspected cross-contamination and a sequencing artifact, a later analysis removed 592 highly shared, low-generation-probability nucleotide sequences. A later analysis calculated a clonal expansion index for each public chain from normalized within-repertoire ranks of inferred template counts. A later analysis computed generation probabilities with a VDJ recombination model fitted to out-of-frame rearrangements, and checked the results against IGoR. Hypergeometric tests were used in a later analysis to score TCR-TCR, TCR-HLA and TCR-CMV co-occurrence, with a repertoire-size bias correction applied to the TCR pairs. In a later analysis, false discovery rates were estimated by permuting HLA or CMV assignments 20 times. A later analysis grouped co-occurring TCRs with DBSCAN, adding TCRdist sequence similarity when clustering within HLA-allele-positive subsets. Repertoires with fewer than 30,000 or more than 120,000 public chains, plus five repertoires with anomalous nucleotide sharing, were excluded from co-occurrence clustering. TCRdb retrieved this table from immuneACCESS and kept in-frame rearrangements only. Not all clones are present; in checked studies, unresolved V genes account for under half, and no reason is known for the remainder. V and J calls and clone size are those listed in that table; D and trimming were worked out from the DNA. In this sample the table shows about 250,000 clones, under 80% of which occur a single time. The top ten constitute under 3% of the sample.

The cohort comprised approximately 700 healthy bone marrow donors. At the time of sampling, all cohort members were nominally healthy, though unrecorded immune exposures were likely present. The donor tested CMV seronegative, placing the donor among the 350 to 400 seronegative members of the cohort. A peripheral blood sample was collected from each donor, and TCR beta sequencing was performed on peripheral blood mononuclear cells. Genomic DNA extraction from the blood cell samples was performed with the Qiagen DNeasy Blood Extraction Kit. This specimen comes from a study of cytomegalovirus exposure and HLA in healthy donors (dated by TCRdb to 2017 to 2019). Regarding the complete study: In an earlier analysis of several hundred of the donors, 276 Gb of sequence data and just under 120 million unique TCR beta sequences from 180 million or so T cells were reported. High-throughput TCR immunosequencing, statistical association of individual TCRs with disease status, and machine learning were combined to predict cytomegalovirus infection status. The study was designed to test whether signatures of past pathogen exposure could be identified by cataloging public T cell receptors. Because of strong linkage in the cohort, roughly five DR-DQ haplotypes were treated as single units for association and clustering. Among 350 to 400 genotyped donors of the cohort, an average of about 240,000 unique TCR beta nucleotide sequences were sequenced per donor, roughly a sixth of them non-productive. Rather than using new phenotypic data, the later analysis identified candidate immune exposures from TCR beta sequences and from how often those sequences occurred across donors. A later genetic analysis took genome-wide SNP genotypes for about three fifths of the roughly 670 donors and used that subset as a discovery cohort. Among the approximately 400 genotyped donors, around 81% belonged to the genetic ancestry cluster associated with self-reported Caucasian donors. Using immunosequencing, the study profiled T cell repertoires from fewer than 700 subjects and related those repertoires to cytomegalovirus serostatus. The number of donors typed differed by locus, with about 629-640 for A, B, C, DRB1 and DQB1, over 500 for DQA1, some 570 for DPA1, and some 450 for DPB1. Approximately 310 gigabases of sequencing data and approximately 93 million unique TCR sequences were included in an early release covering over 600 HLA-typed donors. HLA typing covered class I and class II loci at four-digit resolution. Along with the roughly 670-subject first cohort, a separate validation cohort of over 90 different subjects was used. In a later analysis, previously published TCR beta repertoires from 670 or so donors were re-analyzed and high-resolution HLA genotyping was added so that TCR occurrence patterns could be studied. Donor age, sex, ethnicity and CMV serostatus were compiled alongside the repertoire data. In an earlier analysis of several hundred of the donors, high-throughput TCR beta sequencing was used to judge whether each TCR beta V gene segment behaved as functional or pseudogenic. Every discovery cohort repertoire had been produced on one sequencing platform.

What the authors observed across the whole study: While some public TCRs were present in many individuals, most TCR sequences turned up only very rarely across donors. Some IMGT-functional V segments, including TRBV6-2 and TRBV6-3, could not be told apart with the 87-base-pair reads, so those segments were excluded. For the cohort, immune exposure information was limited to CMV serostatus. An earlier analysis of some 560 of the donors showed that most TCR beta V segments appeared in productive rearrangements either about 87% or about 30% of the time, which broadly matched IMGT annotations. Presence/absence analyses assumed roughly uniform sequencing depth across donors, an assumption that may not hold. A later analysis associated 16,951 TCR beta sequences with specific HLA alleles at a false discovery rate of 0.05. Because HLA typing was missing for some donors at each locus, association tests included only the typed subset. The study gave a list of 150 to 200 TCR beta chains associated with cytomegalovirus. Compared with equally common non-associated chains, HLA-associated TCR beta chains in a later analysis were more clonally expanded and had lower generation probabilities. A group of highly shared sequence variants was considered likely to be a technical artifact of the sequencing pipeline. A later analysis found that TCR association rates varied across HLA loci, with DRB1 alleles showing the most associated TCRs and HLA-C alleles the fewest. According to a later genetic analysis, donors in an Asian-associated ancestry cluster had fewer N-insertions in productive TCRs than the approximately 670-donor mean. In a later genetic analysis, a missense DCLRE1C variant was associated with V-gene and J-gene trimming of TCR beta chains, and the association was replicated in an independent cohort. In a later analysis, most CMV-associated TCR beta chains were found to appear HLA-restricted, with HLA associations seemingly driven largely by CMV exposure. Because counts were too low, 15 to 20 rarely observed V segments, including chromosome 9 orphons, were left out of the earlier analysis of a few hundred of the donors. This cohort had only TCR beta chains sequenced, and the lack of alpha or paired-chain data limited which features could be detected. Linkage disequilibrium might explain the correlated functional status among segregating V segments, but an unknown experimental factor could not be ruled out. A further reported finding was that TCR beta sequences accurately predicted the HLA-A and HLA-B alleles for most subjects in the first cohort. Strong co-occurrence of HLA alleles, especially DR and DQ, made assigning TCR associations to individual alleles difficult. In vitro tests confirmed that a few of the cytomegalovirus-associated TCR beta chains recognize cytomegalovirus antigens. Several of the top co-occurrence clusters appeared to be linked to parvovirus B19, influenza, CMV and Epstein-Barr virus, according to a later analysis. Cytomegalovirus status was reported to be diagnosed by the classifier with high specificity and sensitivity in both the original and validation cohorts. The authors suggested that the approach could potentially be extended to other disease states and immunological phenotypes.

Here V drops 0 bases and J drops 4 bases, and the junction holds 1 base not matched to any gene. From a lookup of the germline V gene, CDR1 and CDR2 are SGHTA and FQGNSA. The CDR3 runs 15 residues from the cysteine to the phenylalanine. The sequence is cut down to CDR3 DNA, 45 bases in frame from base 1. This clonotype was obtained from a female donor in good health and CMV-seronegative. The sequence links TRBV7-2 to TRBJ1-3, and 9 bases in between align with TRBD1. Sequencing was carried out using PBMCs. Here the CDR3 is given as CASSLATGGGNTIYF. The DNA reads TGTGCCAGCAGCTTAGCGACAGGGGGGGGAAACACCATATATTTT. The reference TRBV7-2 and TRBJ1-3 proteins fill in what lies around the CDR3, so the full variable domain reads GAGVSQSPSNKVTEKGKDVELRCDPISGHTALYWYRQSLGQGLEFLIYFQGNSAPDKSGLPSDRFSAERTGGSVSTLTIQRTQQEDSAVYLCASSLATGGGNTIYFGEGSWLTVV.